This T cell receptor beta chain was sequenced during a study of blood T cell repertoires in COVID-19. Study as a whole: Spain, Italy and the United States supplied samples that represented acute and convalescent COVID-19. Sources were T cells, B-cell-depleted T cells, or PBMCs; the material itself was cDNA or gDNA.

The data were produced by immunoSEQ multiplex PCR, yet TCRdb's version contains in-frame clones alone and is incomplete. The repertoire holds over 120,000 clones, with over 60% as singletons. In germline, CDR1 is MNHEY, CDR2 SVGAGI. J gave up 1 base and V 7 bases, and 6 bases lay outside the gene matches. CDR3 length equals 15 residues. This clone has only a few counts. This sequence originates from a woman aged 80 or older with active or convalescent COVID-19. Material: peripheral blood. This chain connects TRBV6-5 to TRBJ2-1; 8 nucleotides line up with TRBD2. CDR3 in amino acids: CASTASGRSYNEQFF. The CDR3, as DNA: TGTGCCAGCACCGCTAGCGGGCGTTCCTACAATGAGCAGTTCTTC.